This T cell receptor beta chain was captured by sequencing in a study of T-cell reconstitution after alpha-beta-depleted transplantation in children (TCRdb year 2016). Background on the whole study: Using TCR repertoire profiling, the study quantitatively followed how T-cell immune reconstitution unfolded in children after TCRalphabeta/CD19-depleted allogeneic hematopoietic cell transplantation. What the authors observed across the whole study: The frequencies of hyperexpanded clones fell over the following months, and after one year, T-cell counts and TCRbeta diversity were mostly attributed to newly produced T cells. Apparently early alphabetaT-cell count recovery about two months after transplant reportedly relied on only several hundred rapidly expanded clones derived from non-depleted graft cells. In some patients, the high TCRbeta diversity seen at day 60 was put down to recipient T cells and intrathymic progenitors that had survived conditioning.

The receptor library was made with PCR. TCRdb records Illumina HiSeq 2500 as the sequencer. TCR library preparation used molecular barcoding, with unique molecular identifiers applied to normalize quantification of the TCRbeta repertoire. Using fastp trimming at Q25 and MiXCR clonotype assembly, TCRdb reanalyzed the public sequencing data and kept in-frame beta chains. When rows share a CDR3 protein, they turn into one entry using the most common DNA and genes. Within this sample are about 300,000 distinct CDR3 sequences, with roughly 7.8% of them counted one time only. The ten most abundant clones make up approximately 9% of the sample. This specimen's treatment or condition label, interpreted: allogeneic hematopoietic cell transplantation with graft depleted of TCRalphabeta T cells and CD19 B cells. Transplant recipients were children who received TCRalphabeta/CD19-depleted allogeneic hematopoietic cell grafts.

This clonotype was observed a handful of times. The specificity of this receptor is unknown. Per-base qualities were not stored, and no clone one base away is much larger. The germline ends are 6 bases apart after V is trimmed by 0 bases and J by 7 bases. The germline V gene (reference sequence) specifies GTSNPN as CDR1 and SVGIG as CDR2. Counted from cysteine to phenylalanine, this CDR3 has 11 amino acids. Kept here is only the CDR3 DNA, which spans 33 bases and is read in frame from base 1. The sample here was peripheral blood, taken 360 days after TCRalphabeta/CD19-depleted stem cell transplant. This receptor chain uses TRBV30 and TRBJ1-2; no D gene call is confident. The TCR originated in a female patient aged 2-15 years who had a stem cell transplant for Fanconi anemia, so the T cells may come from the graft donor. The CDR3 has the sequence CAWSVGTGYTF. The DNA sequence reads TGTGCCTGGAGTGTAGGAACTGGCTACACCTTC.